This T cell receptor beta chain derives from a study of blood T cells in healthy people across ages. Peripheral blood from each donor was collected in a volume of 8 to 10 milliliters. Per the germline V gene, CDR1 is DFQATT and CDR2 is SNEGSKA (reference sequence). The CDR3 is made up of 14 amino acids. The junction had 13 bases not matched to a gene; V was cut back by 1 base and J by 13 bases. A sample-barcoded 5' primer and a J-beta primer mix were used in a second PCR of roughly 6 to 12 cycles. Each TCR beta cDNA got a 12-nucleotide random molecular identifier. In TCRdb, the 5' RACE reads were re-called with MiXCR into one record per CDR3 protein. The sample has over 1,300,000 distinct CDR3 sequences, roughly 60% seen once.

Sequenced sample: blood. The clonotype was recovered from a man aged 18 to 30 in good health. This chain joins TRBV20-1 and TRBJ2-4, with 7 bases aligning to TRBD2. Written as DNA, the CDR3 is TGCAGTGCTAGAGGCGGACTAGAGAGCGATGAGCAGTACTTC. Protein: CSARGGLESDEQYF.